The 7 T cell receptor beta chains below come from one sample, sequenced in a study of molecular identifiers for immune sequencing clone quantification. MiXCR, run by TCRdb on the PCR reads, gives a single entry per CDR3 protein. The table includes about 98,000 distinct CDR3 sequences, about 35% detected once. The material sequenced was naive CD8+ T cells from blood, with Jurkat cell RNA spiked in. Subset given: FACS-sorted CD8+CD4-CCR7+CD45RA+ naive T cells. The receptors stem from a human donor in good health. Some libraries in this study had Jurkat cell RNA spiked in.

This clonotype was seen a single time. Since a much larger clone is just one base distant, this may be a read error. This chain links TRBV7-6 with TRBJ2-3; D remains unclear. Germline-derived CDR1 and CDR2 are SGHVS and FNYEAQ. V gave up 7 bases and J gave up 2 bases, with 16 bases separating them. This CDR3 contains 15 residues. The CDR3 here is CASNSEYGFTDTQYF. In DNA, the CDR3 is TGTGCCAGCAACTCCGAATACGGTTTCACAGATACGCAGTATTTT.

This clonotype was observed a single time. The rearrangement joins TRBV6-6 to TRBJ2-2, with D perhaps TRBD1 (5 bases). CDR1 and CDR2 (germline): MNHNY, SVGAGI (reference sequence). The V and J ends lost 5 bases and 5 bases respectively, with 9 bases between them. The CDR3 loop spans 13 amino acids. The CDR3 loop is CASSNYRTGELFF. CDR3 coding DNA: TGTGCCAGCAGTAATTACAGGACCGGGGAGCTGTTTTTT.

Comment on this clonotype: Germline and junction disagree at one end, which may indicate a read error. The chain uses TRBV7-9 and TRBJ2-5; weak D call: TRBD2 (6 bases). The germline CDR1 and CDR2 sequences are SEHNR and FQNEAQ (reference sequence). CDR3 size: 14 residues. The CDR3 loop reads CASSGPSDHETQYF. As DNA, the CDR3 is TGTGCCAGCAGTGGCCCTAGCGACCATGAGACCCAGTACTTC.

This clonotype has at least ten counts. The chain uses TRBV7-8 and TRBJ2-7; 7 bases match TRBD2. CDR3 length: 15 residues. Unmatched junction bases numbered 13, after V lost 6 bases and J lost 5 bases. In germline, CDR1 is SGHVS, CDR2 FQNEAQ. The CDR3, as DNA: TGTGCCAGCAGACCCCGGGGAGCGGGATTCGACGAGCAGTACTTC. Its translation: CASRPRGAGFDEQYF.

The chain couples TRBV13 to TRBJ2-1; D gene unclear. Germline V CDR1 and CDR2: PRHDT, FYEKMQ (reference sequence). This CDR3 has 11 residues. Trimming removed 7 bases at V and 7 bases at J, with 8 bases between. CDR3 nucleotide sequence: TGTGCCAGCACCCCGGGTAATGAGCAGTTCTTC. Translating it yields CASTPGNEQFF.

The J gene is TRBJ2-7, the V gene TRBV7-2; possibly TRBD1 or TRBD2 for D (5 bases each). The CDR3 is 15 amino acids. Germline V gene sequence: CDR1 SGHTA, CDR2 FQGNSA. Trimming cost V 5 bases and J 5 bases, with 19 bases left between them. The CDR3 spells CASSRRDRTLDEQYF. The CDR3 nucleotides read TGTGCCAGCAGCCGACGGGACCGTACCCTGGACGAGCAGTACTTC.

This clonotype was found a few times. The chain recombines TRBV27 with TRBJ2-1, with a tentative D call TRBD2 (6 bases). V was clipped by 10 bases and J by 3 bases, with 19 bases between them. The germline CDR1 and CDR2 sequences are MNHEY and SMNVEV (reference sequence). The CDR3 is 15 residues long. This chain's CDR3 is CATASGLAYYNEQFF. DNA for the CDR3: TGTGCCACTGCGAGCGGGCTGGCCTACTACAATGAGCAGTTCTTC.